The 9 T cell receptor beta chains presented below share a single source sample, sequenced in a study of CD8 T cells in Susac syndrome. Random-hexamer reverse transcription was applied to roughly 0.5 to 1 ug RNA. TCRdb passed the immunoSEQ multiplex PCR reads through MiXCR, listing each CDR3 protein once. The sample has about 130,000 distinct CDR3 sequences; just under 95% are singletons. The sequencing sample was made of CD8+ T cells from PBMCs. All receptors derive from a human donor with Susac syndrome.

This clonotype was recorded once. The V and J genes are TRBV13 and TRBJ1-1; D call uncertain. This CDR3 is built from 14 residues. Germline V CDR1 and CDR2: PRHDT, FYEKMQ (reference sequence). V dropped 3 bases and J dropped 5 bases, with 13 bases sitting between them. CDR3 bases: TGTGCCAGCAGCTTTATTTCGGGAGGGACTGAAGCTTTCTTT. Its protein product is CASSFISGGTEAFF.

This chain's CDR3 is CASSYSNDYGYTF. CDR3 in DNA: TGTGCCAGCAGTTACTCGAACGACTATGGCTACACCTTC. The chain is built from TRBV6-5 and TRBJ1-2; D unclear. CDR1 and CDR2 from the germline V gene are MNHEY and SVGAGI. The CDR3 has 13 amino acids. The V end was cut by 0 bases, the J end by 3 bases, with 5 bases between.

The genes are TRBV27 and TRBJ1-5; D not resolved. Deletions cut 8 bases from V and 2 bases from J, with 16 bases between. Germline V gene data show CDR1 as MNHEY and CDR2 as SMNVEV (reference sequence). CDR3 length equals 15 residues. CDR3 amino acids: CASSLGYMGNQPQHF. The CDR3 DNA sequence: TGTGCCAGCTCCCTGGGGTATATGGGCAATCAGCCCCAGCATTTT.

The J gene is TRBJ1-1, the V gene TRBV30, with D uncertain. The germline V and J ends were trimmed by 3 bases and 7 bases, with 9 bases remaining between them. Germline CDR1 and CDR2: GTSNPN and SVGIG (reference sequence). The length of the CDR3 is 11 residues. CDR3 residues: CAWRSVNEAFF. The CDR3, as DNA: TGTGCCTGGAGGTCTGTGAATGAAGCTTTCTTT.

This sequence joins TRBV14 and TRBJ2-7, with a possible D match to TRBD1 (6 bases). The CDR3 is 14 residues long. Trimming pared 4 bases from V and 3 bases from J, leaving 13 bases between. Germline loops: CDR1 SGHDN, CDR2 FVKESK. CDR3 nucleotide sequence: TGTGCCAGCAGCCTACAGGGAACCAGCTACGAGCAGTACTTC. Amino acid sequence: CASSLQGTSYEQYF.

The V call is TRBV20-1, the J call TRBJ2-1, with TRBD2 identical over 9 bases. The CDR3 contains 15 residues. CDR1 and CDR2 from the germline V gene are DFQATT and SNEGSKA (reference sequence). V lost 8 bases and J lost 9; bases outside the gene matches: 17. CDR3 coding DNA: TGCAGTACTCGGAGGGCGGGGCGGGAGGGTGCTGAGCAGTTCTTC. This sequence encodes CSTRRAGREGAEQFF.

In this sample, this clonotype turned up once. The chain has TRBV4-1 and TRBJ2-5; a weak D match, TRBD2 (6 bases). The CDR3 consists of 14 residues. The V end was cut by 2 bases, the J end by 2 bases, with 9 bases between. CDR1 is MGHRA and CDR2 is YSYEKL in the germline V gene. The CDR3 DNA is TGCGCCAGCAGCCAACGGGACTGGCAAGAGACCCAGTACTTC. As protein: CASSQRDWQETQYF.

This rearrangement joins TRBV5-6 to TRBJ1-4; the D is unclear. The V gene lost 0 bases and the J gene lost 12 bases, with 15 bases spanning the gap. CDR1 and CDR2 (germline): SGHDT, YYEEEE. The CDR3 runs to 14 residues. CDR3: CASSLGLGNLELFF. DNA for the CDR3: TGTGCCAGCAGCTTGGGACTCGGGAACCTCGAACTGTTTTTT.

The chain is built from TRBV6-2 or TRBV6-3 and TRBJ2-1; TRBD2 might be the D (5 bases). Germline V gene lookup returns CDR1 MNHEY and CDR2 SVGEGT. This CDR3 comprises 20 residues. Between the trimmed V and J ends, which lost 0 bases and 5 bases, there was a span of 26 bases. CDR3: CASSYSPLWESAGINNEQFF. The CDR3 coding sequence is TGTGCCAGCAGTTACTCGCCCCTTTGGGAATCGGCGGGTATCAACAATGAGCAGTTCTTC.